These 32 T cell receptor beta chains share one sample of origin, sequenced in a study of shared clonotypes between healthy human individuals. Terminally differentiated effector memory CD45RA+ cells were excluded from the naive CD8 cells, which were CD45RO-negative and positively selected for CCR7. Data came from immunoSEQ multiplex PCR; TCRdb stores just in-frame clones and leaves some out. This sample has about 2 million clones; roughly 95% occur once, and the top ten carry around 1.1%. Sequencing was done on a sample of naive CD8+ T cells sorted from blood. The receptors originated from a man younger than 30 in good health.

The chain joins TRBV9 to TRBJ2-3; unclear D gene. The germline V gene encodes CDR1 SGDLS and CDR2 YYNGEE. V was clipped by 0 bases and J by 5 bases, with 10 bases between them. The CDR3 extends over 14 amino acids. The CDR3, as DNA: TGTGCCAGCAGCGTAGGCCTTAATCAAGATACGCAGTATTTT. Protein sequence: CASSVGLNQDTQYF.

The chain combines TRBV5-6 with TRBJ2-7, with D hard to call. The CDR3 totals 13 residues. V was clipped by 0 bases and J by 6 bases, with 10 bases between them. CDR1 is SGHDT and CDR2 is YYEEEE in the germline V gene. The CDR3: CASSLVGGFEQYF. The CDR3 coding sequence is TGTGCCAGCAGCTTGGTTGGCGGCTTCGAGCAGTACTTC.

The chain is built from TRBV19 and TRBJ1-4; the D is unclear. Trimming shortened V by 5 bases and J by 5 bases, and 12 bases separated the two germline ends. The CDR3 is made up of 14 amino acids. CDR1 is LNHDA and CDR2 is SQIVND in the germline V gene (reference sequence). The CDR3 DNA sequence: TGTGCCAGTAGTCCCCTAGGGCGAAATGAAAAACTGTTTTTT. Residues: CASSPLGRNEKLFF.

This clone was recorded once. Additional DNA sequences in this sample encode the identical CDR3. This chain joins TRBV6-6 and TRBJ1-5; unclear D gene. Germline CDR1 and CDR2: MNHNY and SVGAGI (reference sequence). The CDR3 extends over 14 amino acids. Trimming stripped 2 bases from V and 1 base from J, with 6 bases between. CDR3 region: CASSYPDSNQPQHF. As DNA, the CDR3 is TGTGCCAGCAGTTACCCCGACAGCAATCAGCCCCAGCATTTT.

This sequence joins TRBV4-1 and TRBJ2-5; either TRBD1 or TRBD2 may supply D (5 bases each). Germline-derived CDR1 and CDR2 are MGHRA and YSYEKL. This CDR3 contains 17 residues. With 1 base removed from V and 5 bases from J, the gap between germline ends came to 20 bases. The CDR3 DNA follows: TGCGCCAGCAGCCAAGTCCCCTCGGGACCTACGGGGGAGACCCAGTACTTC. Translation: CASSQVPSGPTGETQYF.

The CDR3: CASSSWTGSSEKLFF. The DNA of the CDR3 is TGTGCCAGTAGTTCCTGGACAGGGTCTAGCGAAAAACTGTTTTTT. This chain joins TRBV19 and TRBJ1-4; TRBD1 aligns across 8 bases. V was clipped by 5 bases and J by 8 bases; unmatched bases: 10. The CDR3 length is 15 residues. The germline V gene encodes CDR1 LNHDA and CDR2 SQIVND (reference sequence).

This clone was recorded only once. The V gene is TRBV19, the J gene TRBJ2-7, with TRBD1 as a possible D gene (5 bases). The V and J ends lost 7 bases and 0 bases respectively, with 13 bases between them. The CDR3 extends over 14 amino acids. The germline gives CDR1 LNHDA, CDR2 SQIVND (reference sequence). The CDR3 spells CASTMTASSYEQYF. CDR3 coding DNA: TGTGCCAGTACCATGACAGCTAGCTCCTACGAGCAGTACTTC.

The rearrangement links TRBV6-1 to TRBJ1-5; D is unclear. Germline CDR1 MNHNS, CDR2 SASEGT. V dropped 11 bases and J dropped 6 bases, with 11 bases sitting between them. This CDR3 contains 11 residues. The CDR3 spells CASGPSQPQHF. The CDR3, as DNA: TGTGCCTCAGGTCCTTCTCAGCCCCAGCATTTT.

The chain employs TRBV28 and TRBJ1-5, with 8 nucleotides matching TRBD1. Trimming removed 7 bases from V and 0 bases from J; junction bases left unmatched: 17. The CDR3 covers 19 residues. CDR1 is MDHEN and CDR2 is SYDVKM in the germline V gene. CDR3 sequence reads: CASNPRGQASLYSNQPQHF. DNA of the CDR3: TGTGCCAGCAATCCTCGGGGACAGGCCTCCCTTTATAGCAATCAGCCCCAGCATTTT.

The rearrangement uses TRBV7-9 and TRBJ2-3; D perhaps matches TRBD2 (5 bases). The CDR3 loop spans 13 amino acids. V lost 4 bases, J lost 5 bases, and 10 bases lay in between. Germline values: CDR1 SEHNR, CDR2 FQNEAQ (reference sequence). The chain's CDR3 is CASSSRAGDTQYF. Written as DNA, the CDR3 is TGTGCCAGCAGCTCCCGGGCGGGAGATACGCAGTATTTT.

The chain couples TRBV5-6 to TRBJ1-2; 7 nucleotides agree with TRBD1. Germline CDR1 reads SGHDT; CDR2 reads YYEEEE. This CDR3 spans 14 amino acids. V gave up 0 bases and J gave up 5 bases; unmatched junction bases: 4. CDR3 sequence (DNA): TGTGCCAGCAGCTTGGGACAGGGTCCTTATGGCTACACCTTC. Residues: CASSLGQGPYGYTF.

The chain is built from TRBV7-9 and TRBJ2-1; 7 bases line up with TRBD2. V shed 1 base, J shed 7 bases, and the junction held 13 bases outside the gene matches. From germline, CDR1 is SEHNR and CDR2 FQNEAQ (reference sequence). The CDR3 contains 17 residues. DNA of the CDR3: TGTGCCAGCAGCTTAGGTGGGGGAGAGGGACTACAAAATGAGCAGTTCTTC. As protein: CASSLGGGEGLQNEQFF.

The chain combines TRBV2 with TRBJ2-7, with 7 bases that match TRBD2. The CDR3 consists of 12 residues. CDR1 is SNHLY and CDR2 is FYNNEI in the germline V gene. V shed 4 bases and J 7 bases; nucleotides not matched to a gene: 4. Written as DNA, the CDR3 is TGTGCCAGCAGTGGGACTAGGTGGGAGCAGTACTTC. Translation: CASSGTRWEQYF.

The chain combines TRBV13 with TRBJ1-1, with no clear D. Germline V gene sequence: CDR1 PRHDT, CDR2 FYEKMQ (reference sequence). The length of the CDR3 is 16 residues. V was pared by 0 bases and J by 4 bases, with 15 bases between. CDR3 sequence: CASSLGQELWTTEAFF. CDR3 in DNA: TGTGCCAGCAGCTTAGGCCAGGAACTCTGGACCACTGAAGCTTTCTTT.

The rearrangement joins TRBV9 to TRBJ2-5; 9 bases are shared with TRBD1. The CDR3 has 16 amino acids. V trimming: 2 bases; J trimming: 5 bases; junction bases outside the gene matches: 10. CDR1 is SGDLS, CDR2 YYNGEE, per germline. CDR3 protein: CASSVTGTGTGETQYF. DNA of the CDR3: TGTGCCAGCAGCGTTACCGGGACAGGGACGGGGGAGACCCAGTACTTC.

The chain employs TRBV6-8 and TRBJ2-7; D possibly uses TRBD1 or TRBD2 (5 bases each). V lost 6 bases and J lost 2, with 11 bases in between. The CDR3 spans 13 residues. Looked up from germline, CDR1 is MNHGY and CDR2 is SAAAGT. This CDR3 is CASRRDPPYEQYF. The CDR3 bases are TGTGCCAGCAGAAGGGACCCTCCCTACGAGCAGTACTTC.

V and J are TRBV10-3 and TRBJ2-2; no definite D call. CDR1 ENHRY and CDR2 SYGVKD come from the germline V gene. The CDR3 length is 13 residues. V dropped 4 bases and J dropped 5 bases, with 8 bases sitting between them. The CDR3 bases are TGTGCCATCAGTGTCCCAGATACCGGGGAGCTGTTTTTT. It specifies CAISVPDTGELFF.

Details on this clone: Other DNA sequences in this sample translate to the same CDR3. The rearrangement uses TRBV9 and TRBJ2-1, with a possible D match to TRBD2 (5 bases). Trimming took 0 bases from V and 9 from J, leaving 7 bases between them. Germline V CDR1 and CDR2: SGDLS, YYNGEE. The CDR3 is 12 amino acids. The CDR3 coding sequence is TGTGCCAGCAGCGTAGCAGAGGGTGAGCAGTTCTTC. It specifies CASSVAEGEQFF.

This chain connects TRBV6-5 to TRBJ2-2; 10 bases line up with TRBD1. V lost 3 bases and J lost 6; bases outside the gene matches: 4. Germline loops: CDR1 MNHEY, CDR2 SVGAGI. This CDR3 is 15 amino acids long. The CDR3, as DNA: TGTGCCAGCAGTTATGGGACAGGGGCGGCCGGGGAGCTGTTTTTT. It translates to CASSYGTGAAGELFF.

V usage is TRBV7-8 and J usage is TRBJ2-5; TRBD2 matches at 10 bases. The germline CDR1 and CDR2 sequences are SGHVS and FQNEAQ. J gave up 1 base and V 5 bases, and 7 bases lay outside the gene matches. The CDR3 length is 16 residues. In DNA form, the CDR3 reads TGTGCCAGCAGCAGCTTTAGCGGGAGGTTCCAAGAGACCCAGTACTTC. Translating gives CASSSFSGRFQETQYF.

This chain links TRBV4-1 with TRBJ1-2, with 7 nucleotides matching TRBD1. The CDR3 contains 15 residues. Germline values: CDR1 MGHRA, CDR2 YSYEKL. V shed 2 bases, J shed 6 bases, and the junction held 9 bases outside the gene matches. The DNA of the CDR3 is TGCGCCAGCAGCCAACCCGACAGGGAAAACGATGGCTACACCTTC. It yields the protein CASSQPDRENDGYTF.

In the case of this clone: Other DNA sequences in this sample translate to the same CDR3. The chain is built from TRBV27 and TRBJ2-7; TRBD2 matches 8 bases. Trimming removed 0 bases from V and 2 bases from J; junction bases left unmatched: 6. From germline, CDR1 is MNHEY and CDR2 SMNVEV (reference sequence). The CDR3 is made up of 16 amino acids. CDR3 residues: CASSLSSGTRTYEQYF. CDR3 nucleotide sequence: TGTGCCAGCAGTTTATCTTCGGGGACTAGGACCTACGAGCAGTACTTC.

The chain combines TRBV5-1 with TRBJ1-1; TRBD1 matches 7 bases. V shed 3 bases, J shed 1 base, and the junction held 3 bases outside the gene matches. CDR1 and CDR2 (germline): SGHRS, YFSETQ. The length of the CDR3 is 14 residues. This CDR3 reads CASSWGQPNTEAFF. For the CDR3, the DNA is TGCGCCAGCAGCTGGGGACAGCCGAACACTGAAGCTTTCTTT.

The chain links TRBV7-9 to TRBJ2-3; D unresolved. V shed 1 base and J shed 2 bases, with 7 bases lying between them. The CDR3 covers 14 residues. Germline V gene sequence: CDR1 SEHNR, CDR2 FQNEAQ (reference sequence). CDR3: CASSLGPNTDTQYF. The CDR3 nucleotides read TGTGCCAGCAGCTTAGGCCCCAACACAGATACGCAGTATTTT.

Note on this clone: The sample contains more than one DNA sequence encoding this CDR3. This chain joins TRBV7-9 and TRBJ2-1; the D is unclear. There are 11 residues in the CDR3. Trimming left V 5 bases short and J 5 bases short, with 4 bases between. Germline-derived CDR1 and CDR2 are SEHNR and FQNEAQ (reference sequence). The CDR3, as DNA: TGTGCCAGCAGCCTCCACAATGAGCAGTTCTTC. It yields the protein CASSLHNEQFF.

This chain uses TRBV5-1 with TRBJ2-7, with TRBD2 matching 9 bases. The J segment lost 6 bases and the V segment lost 2 bases, leaving 9 bases of the junction unmatched. CDR1 and CDR2 from the germline V gene are SGHRS and YFSETQ. CDR3 length equals 15 residues. CDR3 amino acids: CASSFGAGGFSEQYF. CDR3 DNA sequence: TGCGCCAGCAGCTTTGGAGCGGGAGGCTTCTCCGAGCAGTACTTC.

On this clone itself: The same CDR3 can be traced to other DNA sequences in this sample. J is TRBJ2-7 and V is TRBV5-4; 9 nucleotides line up with TRBD1. V lost 2 bases to trimming and J lost 0 bases; unmatched junction nucleotides: 3. This CDR3 region has 15 residues. Per the germline V gene, CDR1 is SGHNT and CDR2 is YYREEE (reference sequence). The CDR3 coding sequence is TGTGCCAGCAGCTTAGGACAGGGGAGCTCCTACGAGCAGTACTTC. Its protein is CASSLGQGSSYEQYF.

This sequence joins TRBV4-1 and TRBJ2-1; D gene ambiguous. From germline, CDR1 is MGHRA and CDR2 YSYEKL. The CDR3 runs to 16 residues. Between the trimmed V and J ends, which lost 4 bases and 0 bases, there was a span of 13 bases. CDR3 nucleotide sequence: TGCGCCAGCAGCCTACGAGCCAGTAGCTCCTACAATGAGCAGTTCTTC. It yields the protein CASSLRASSSYNEQFF.

J is TRBJ2-2 and V is TRBV13; 7 bases align to TRBD1. The V gene's germline CDR1 is PRHDT and CDR2 FYEKMQ (reference sequence). The CDR3 consists of 15 residues. Losses at the gene ends were 5 bases for V and 0 bases for J; bases not matched to a gene: 3. The CDR3 here is CASSPGQPNTGELFF. In DNA form, the CDR3 reads TGTGCCAGCAGCCCGGGACAGCCGAACACCGGGGAGCTGTTTTTT.

CDR3 amino acids: CASSQDQGTGNYGYTF. For the CDR3, the DNA is TGCGCCAGCAGCCAAGATCAAGGGACAGGGAACTATGGCTACACCTTC. This chain connects TRBV4-1 to TRBJ1-2; 9 nucleotides match TRBD1. CDR1 and CDR2 (germline): MGHRA, YSYEKL. This CDR3 region has 16 residues. The ends lost 0 bases at V and 2 bases at J; junction bases unmatched: 4.

The chain is built from TRBV27 and TRBJ1-1; the D gene is possibly TRBD1 (6 bases). Germline CDR1 reads MNHEY; CDR2 reads SMNVEV (reference sequence). V lost 5 bases to trimming and J lost 1 base, with 17 bases between them. The CDR3 totals 16 residues. CDR3 loop: CASSLGPGAGNTEAFF. The CDR3 DNA reads TGTGCCAGCAGTCTTGGCCCGGGGGCGGGGAACACTGAAGCTTTCTTT.

This clone was counted a single time. This chain connects TRBV28 to TRBJ1-4; the D is unclear. The germline V and J ends were trimmed by 2 bases and 3 bases, with 10 bases remaining between them. Germline CDR1 and CDR2: MDHEN and SYDVKM. The CDR3 loop spans 15 amino acids. DNA for the CDR3: TGTGCCAGCAGTTTAACCCAGGCTCCTAATGAAAAACTGTTTTTT. It encodes CASSLTQAPNEKLFF. The complete variable domain, with remaining parts taken from reference TRBV28 and TRBJ1-4, reads DVKVTQSSRYLVKRTGEKVFLECVQDMDHENMFWYRQDPGLGLRLIYFSYDVKMKEKGDIPEGYSVSREKKERFSLILESASTNQTSMYLCASSLTQAPNEKLFFGSGTQLSVL.